The rows below give T cell receptor beta chains drawn from one sample of a study of control samples from healthy donors and cancer patients. Here immunoSEQ multiplex PCR was the method, and the copy in TCRdb shows in-frame clones only, minus some. The repertoire has hundreds of thousands of clones, almost 85% of them found once; the top ten carry 13%. The sequencing input was PBMCs. The receptors were sampled from a woman aged 60-75 years with lung cancer. Each CDR3 is given with its conserved first and last residue. The order of the fields is J gene, V gene, D gene, clone size, CDR3 DNA, CDR3 protein. D genes are given only for firm matches. For some rows the clone size is stated as once, few or many, or as a class when expanded; others skip it.

TRBJ2-1 | TRBV6-6 | TRBD1 | . | TGTGCCAGCAGTTACTCCCAGGGGGTATACAATGAGCAGTTCTTC | CASSYSQGVYNEQFF
TRBJ2-1 | TRBV18 | TRBD2 | . | TGTGCCAGCTCACCTGGACTAAGCGGGGCCTACAATGAGCAGTTCTTC | CASSPGLSGAYNEQFF
TRBJ2-2 | TRBV28 | . | . | TGTGCCAGCAGTTTAGAAGCCGGGCTCGGTAACGCAGGGGAGCTGTTTTTT | CASSLEAGLGNAGELFF
TRBJ1-1 | TRBV7-3 | . | few | TGTGCCAGCAGCTTATCAGGGCTAAATGAAGCTTTCTTT | CASSLSGLNEAFF
TRBJ1-5 | TRBV7-9 | TRBD1 | once | TGTGCCAGCAGCTCTCGGACAGGGACCGGCAATCAGCCCCAGCATTTT | CASSSRTGTGNQPQHF
TRBJ1-2 | TRBV3-1/TRBV3-2 | . | . | TGTGCCAGCAGTCCTCGGACAGCCCGCATACCAATTGGCTACACCTTC | CASSPRTARIPIGYTF
TRBJ2-1 | TRBV7-6 | TRBD2 | . | TGTGCCAGCAGCGCCCTAGCGGGGGGGGGCAATGAGCAGTTCTTC | CASSALAGGGNEQFF
TRBJ2-2 | TRBV14 | . | . | TGTGCCAGCAGCTATCGTCAGGAGCTGTTTTTT | CASSYRQELFF
TRBJ1-3 | TRBV19 | . | . | TGTGCCAGTAGTATCCAGGGTTTTGGAAACACCATATATTTT | CASSIQGFGNTIYF
TRBJ2-1 | TRBV12-3/TRBV12-4 | . | . | TGTGCCAGCAATCCGACCAGATCCGATGAGCAGTTCTTC | CASNPTRSDEQFF
TRBJ2-5 | TRBV5-5 | TRBD2 | once | TGTGCCAGCGGCCGGGGGGGCGGAGAGACCCAGTACTTC | CASGRGGGETQYF
TRBJ2-7 | TRBV7-3 | . | . | TGTGCCAGCAGCTTAACCCCCGGTGGAGACGGGAAGCAGTACTTC | CASSLTPGGDGKQYF
TRBJ1-5 | TRBV19 | . | . | TGTGCCAGTAGTCGGGGGGCAACAGGGAGACTAAGCAATCAGCCCCAGCATTTT | CASSRGATGRLSNQPQHF
TRBJ1-4 | TRBV11-3 | . | . | TGTGCCAGCGAACTTTGGGGATATTATAATGAAAAACTGTTTTTT | CASELWGYYNEKLFF
TRBJ1-5 | TRBV27 | TRBD1 | many | TGTGCCAGCAGTCGAACCCCGGGACAGGGCAATCAGCCCCAGCATTTT | CASSRTPGQGNQPQHF
TRBJ2-3 | TRBV4-1 | . | . | TGCGCCAGCAGCCAATCAACGGGGGTCCCAGATACGCAGTATTTT | CASSQSTGVPDTQYF
TRBJ2-1 | TRBV7-9 | TRBD1 | . | TGTGCCAGCAGCTCCCCAGGGGGCGCGGGCAATGAGCAGTTCTTC | CASSSPGGAGNEQFF
TRBJ2-7 | TRBV5-4 | TRBD1 | . | TGTGCCAGCAGCTCCAGCCGTGTAACAGGGGCGCAGTACTTC | CASSSSRVTGAQYF
TRBJ2-2 | TRBV7-3 | TRBD2 | . | TGTGCCAGCAGCACCCCCCGTAGCGGGGGGGCCGGGGAGCTGTTTTTT | CASSTPRSGGAGELFF
TRBJ1-2 | TRBV3-1/TRBV3-2 | . | few | TGTGCCAGCAGCCAAGATTGGGTCTACGGATATGGCTACACCTTC | CASSQDWVYGYGYTF
TRBJ1-1 | TRBV5-1 | . | . | TGCGCCAGCAGCTTGGGGGCAGGGGAGCAAGCTTTCTTT | CASSLGAGEQAFF
TRBJ2-5 | TRBV5-1 | . | . | TGCGCCAGCAGCTTGTTTGGGAGGTACCAAGAGACCCAGTACTTC | CASSLFGRYQETQYF
TRBJ1-5 | TRBV28 | TRBD1 | few | TGTGCCAGCAGTTTAGACAGGGGCGGTGGCCAGCCCCAGCATTTT | CASSLDRGGGQPQHF
TRBJ1-5 | TRBV7-9 | . | . | TGTGCCAGCAGCTTCGCAGGGACCAATCAGCCCCAGCATTTT | CASSFAGTNQPQHF
TRBJ1-5 | TRBV19 | TRBD1 | . | TGTGCCAGTAGCACAGGGGACAGGGGATGGAGCAATCAGCCCCAGCATTTT | CASSTGDRGWSNQPQHF
TRBJ1-6 | TRBV6-1 | . | . | TGTGCCAGCAGTGACCTAGGGGGTTCACCCCTCCACTTT | CASSDLGGSPLHF
TRBJ1-2 | TRBV4-2 | TRBD1 | . | TGTGCCAGCACAGGGGGCGCTTCCTATGGCTACACCTTC | CASTGGASYGYTF
TRBJ2-1 | TRBV30 | . | . | TGTGCCTGGAAGAGGGGTGGGCCCTACAATGAGCAGTTCTTC | CAWKRGGPYNEQFF
TRBJ1-2 | TRBV5-4 | . | . | TGTGCCAGCAGCTCTGGGACACTTTTGGGCTATGGCTACACCTTC | CASSSGTLLGYGYTF
TRBJ2-1 | TRBV19 | TRBD1 | . | TGTGCCAGTAGTATAGACTCAGGGACAGCCGAGCAGTTCTTC | CASSIDSGTAEQFF
TRBJ1-1 | TRBV27 | TRBD1 | . | TGTGCCAGCAGTCTTACAGGGGAATCTGAAGCTTTCTTT | CASSLTGESEAFF
TRBJ1-2 | TRBV29-1 | . | . | TGCAGCGTTGAATTTGGGTTGGATGGCTACACCTTC | CSVEFGLDGYTF
TRBJ2-1 | TRBV7-2 | . | once | TGTGCCAGCAGCTTAGCCGGGACTCCTATGGGGCAATTCTACAATGAGCAGTTCTTC | CASSLAGTPMGQFYNEQFF
TRBJ1-1 | TRBV30 | . | . | TGTGCCTGGAGTGTGGGAGGGGACACTGAAGCTTTCTTT | CAWSVGGDTEAFF
TRBJ1-4 | TRBV6-5 | . | . | TGTGCCAGCAGGGCAGGATTACATAATGAAAAACTGTTTTTT | CASRAGLHNEKLFF
TRBJ1-4 | TRBV7-2 | TRBD1 | once | TGTGCCAGCAGCTTCGCGGGACAGGGGGCAGGAAAACTGTTTTTT | CASSFAGQGAGKLFF
TRBJ1-2 | TRBV28 | TRBD1 | . | TGTGCCAGCAGTGAAACAGGGGTAGATGGCTACACCTTC | CASSETGVDGYTF
TRBJ1-1 | TRBV4-1 | . | few | TGCGCCAGCAGCCAACTAACACGGAACACTGAAGCTTTCTTT | CASSQLTRNTEAFF
TRBJ2-3 | TRBV2 | . | few | TGTGCCAGCATGTGGCGCACTAGCACAGATACGCAGTATTTT | CASMWRTSTDTQYF
TRBJ1-5 | TRBV19 | . | . | TGTGCCAGTAGACCCGTCGGTGGCGGCAATCAGCCCCAGCATTTT | CASRPVGGGNQPQHF
TRBJ1-3 | TRBV7-9 | . | . | TGTGCCAGCAGCTTAGAGTCCGTTACTTCGGGAAACACCATATATTTT | CASSLESVTSGNTIYF
TRBJ1-2 | TRBV7-6 | . | few | TGTGCCAGCAGCTCCCCCGGGGCTCTCGTTGGCTACACCTTC | CASSSPGALVGYTF
TRBJ1-5 | TRBV7-8 | . | few | TGTGCCAGCAGCTTAACATCGCCCCACGGGAATCAGCCCCAGCATTTT | CASSLTSPHGNQPQHF
TRBJ1-1 | TRBV5-1 | . | . | TGCGCCAGCAGCTTGGAAGGTGGGGTAATGAACACTGAAGCTTTCTTT | CASSLEGGVMNTEAFF
TRBJ1-2 | TRBV12-3/TRBV12-4 | . | . | TGTGCCAGCAGTTTAGGCGGGAGCTATGGCTACACCTTC | CASSLGGSYGYTF
TRBJ1-2 | TRBV29-1 | . | . | TGCAGCGTCGGACTCGCCGGTCTCTATGGCTACACCTTC | CSVGLAGLYGYTF